The 32 T cell receptor beta chains in this list originate from one sample, sequenced in a study of breast tumors, draining lymph nodes, adjacent tissues. Axillary draining lymph nodes of breast cancer patients supplied the node samples. One entry per CDR3 protein, called by TCRdb with MiXCR from the multiplex PCR reads. Of about 200,000 distinct CDR3 sequences in the sample, around 33% were seen once. The sequenced sample was axillary lymph node tissue. All receptors come from a female donor with breast cancer. Some clones in this sample may be carry-over from other donors' samples.

This clonotype was detected ten times or more. The chain carries TRBV9 and TRBJ2-1, with D unclear. CDR1 and CDR2 from the germline V gene are SGDLS and YYNGEE. The CDR3 spans 15 residues. V gave up 0 bases and J gave up 6 bases, with 13 bases separating them. The CDR3 protein is CASSVGAGKTNEQFF. The CDR3 nucleotides read TGTGCCAGCAGCGTAGGGGCCGGCAAGACCAATGAGCAGTTCTTC.

This clonotype appeared many times. Compared with germline, one end of the junction differs, possibly owing to a read error. The chain combines TRBV7-4 with TRBJ2-7; weak D call: TRBD1 (5 bases). The CDR3 totals 18 residues. Germline V CDR1 and CDR2: SGHVT, SQSDAQ. CDR3 coding DNA: TGTGCCAGCAGCTTACACCGTGGATCCCGTAAGGGGTCCTACGAGCAGCACTTC. Its protein product is CASSLHRGSRKGSYEQHF.

The CDR3 DNA reads TGTGCTCCCCGGCGGGACAGGGATAATCAGCCCCAGCATTTT. Protein sequence: CAPRRDRDNQPQHF. The rearrangement joins TRBV9 to TRBJ1-5; TRBD1 matches 9 bases. Germline CDR1 reads SGDLS; CDR2 reads YYNGEE. This CDR3 is 14 amino acids long.

Relative to its sample, this clonotype is medium-sized. The chain uses TRBV7-9 and TRBJ1-5; 8 bases are a match to TRBD1. Germline-derived CDR1 and CDR2 are SEHNR and FQNEAQ (reference sequence). The CDR3 runs to 13 residues. V lost 5 bases to trimming and J lost 5 bases; unmatched junction nucleotides: 2. Here the CDR3 reads CASSPTGDQPQHF. The DNA of the CDR3 is TGTGCCAGCAGCCCGACAGGGGATCAGCCCCAGCATTTT.

This clonotype has just a few counts. The chain couples TRBV5-4 to TRBJ1-1; possibly TRBD1 for D (6 bases). V lost 6 bases and J lost 3, with 21 bases in between. Germline V CDR1 and CDR2: SGHNT, YYREEE (reference sequence). The CDR3 runs to 16 residues. The CDR3: CASTNPGAISYTEAFF. The CDR3 nucleotides read TGTGCCAGCACTAATCCAGGGGCGATTTCGTACACTGAAGCTTTCTTT.

Many counts were recorded for this clonotype. This chain links TRBV20-1 with TRBJ2-1, with 10 bases matching TRBD2. V shed 6 bases, J shed 5 bases, and the junction held 16 bases outside the gene matches. The germline CDR1 and CDR2 sequences are DFQATT and SNEGSKA (reference sequence). The CDR3 covers 17 residues. The CDR3 region has the DNA TGCAGTGCCTTTTCCCCCCCTCTAGCGGGGGAAAACAATGAGCAGTTCTTC. This sequence encodes CSAFSPPLAGENNEQFF.

Regarding this clonotype: This may be a read error: a much more frequent sequence differs by one nucleotide. The chain carries TRBV11-2 and TRBJ2-1; D is possibly TRBD1 (5 bases). Per germline, CDR1 SGHAT and CDR2 FQNNGV. The CDR3 has 14 amino acids. V was trimmed by 8 bases and J by 12 bases, leaving 23 bases between them. In DNA, the CDR3 is TGTGCCAGCGCTCAAAGGGGCCCGGTTTACGGGCAGTTCTTC. This codes for CASAQRGPVYGQFF. Looking up the rest from reference TRBV11-2 and TRBJ2-1 gives the full variable domain: EAGVAQSPRYKIIEKRQSVAFWCNPISGHATLYWYQQILGQGPKLLIQFQNNGVVDDSQLPKDRFSAERLKGVDSTLKIQPAKLEDSAVYLCASAQRGPVYGQFFGPGTRLTVL.

This clonotype has ten or more counts. This chain uses TRBV20-1 with TRBJ1-4, with D possibly TRBD1 on 6 matching bases. The CDR3 sequence is 16 residues long. The germline CDR1 and CDR2 sequences are DFQATT and SNEGSKA (reference sequence). The germline V and J ends were trimmed by 6 bases and 0 bases, with 17 bases remaining between them. CDR3 sequence: CSALEGGGPTNEKLFF. Written as DNA, the CDR3 is TGCAGTGCCCTGGAGGGGGGGGGGCCAACTAATGAAAAACTGTTTTTT.

In its sample, this clonotype was seen many times. The chain carries TRBV6-5 and TRBJ2-7; TRBD1 matches at 10 bases. CDR3 length: 16 residues. V lost 2 bases and J lost 2; bases outside the gene matches: 6. CDR1 MNHEY and CDR2 SVGAGI come from the germline V gene. CDR3 sequence reads: CASSYIAGTGAYEQYF. The CDR3 DNA reads TGTGCCAGCAGTTACATCGCAGGGACAGGGGCCTACGAGCAGTACTTC.

This clonotype has ten or more counts. This rearrangement joins TRBV3-1 to TRBJ2-2; 7 nucleotides line up with TRBD2. Looked up from germline, CDR1 is LGHDT and CDR2 is YNNKEL (reference sequence). Trimming removed 5 bases from V and 5 bases from J; junction bases left unmatched: 2. The CDR3 covers 13 residues. CDR3 nucleotides: TGTGCCAGCAGCGTACTAGCGACCGGGGAGCTGTTTTTT. Residues: CASSVLATGELFF.

This clonotype was counted once. This chain links TRBV15 with TRBJ2-7, with D possibly matching TRBD2 (5 bases). Germline V gene lookup returns CDR1 LNHNV and CDR2 YYDKDF (reference sequence). This CDR3 is built from 15 residues. V was cut by 0 bases and J by 0 bases, with 9 bases left in between. DNA of the CDR3: TGTGCCACCAGCAGAGAAAAGGGAGCCTCCTACGAGCAGTACTTC. This encodes CATSREKGASYEQYF.

The chain couples TRBV24-1 to TRBJ2-1; 9 nucleotides agree with TRBD2. The germline gives CDR1 KGHDR, CDR2 SFDVKD. V lost 2 bases, J lost 0 bases, and 4 bases stayed unmatched. This CDR3 region has 17 residues. CDR3 bases: TGTGCCACCAGTGATTCTAGCGGGGCGAGCTCCTACAATGAGCAGTTCTTC. It yields the protein CATSDSSGASSYNEQFF.

This clonotype was observed many times. This sequence may be a read error, since a much larger clone differs from it by one base. The CDR3: CASSIGQGLPETQHF. The CDR3 coding sequence is TGTGCCAGCAGCATCGGACAGGGACTCCCAGAGACCCAGCACTTC. The rearrangement links TRBV7-9 to TRBJ2-5, with 8 bases that match TRBD1. CDR3 length equals 15 residues. CDR1 is SEHNR and CDR2 is FQNEAQ in the germline V gene (reference sequence).

Many counts were recorded for this clonotype. V gene TRBV5-6 combines with J gene TRBJ2-3; 8 bases are shared with TRBD2. Germline values: CDR1 SGHDT, CDR2 YYEEEE. V dropped 3 bases and J dropped 3; count of bases not matched to a gene: 6. The CDR3 extends over 15 amino acids. As DNA, the CDR3 is TGTGCCAGCAGCTACGGGGGGGCTTCTACAGATACGCAGTATTTT. This sequence encodes CASSYGGASTDTQYF.

Notes on this clonotype: Being one base from a much bigger clone, this may be a read error. The chain uses TRBV30 and TRBJ2-7; TRBD1 or TRBD2 may be the D gene (6 bases each). The germline gives CDR1 GTSNPN, CDR2 SVGIG (reference sequence). The ends were cut back, 5 bases at V and 1 base at J, with 24 bases in the middle. This CDR3 region has 17 residues. The CDR3: CAWGSARLGGLSYEQYF. The DNA of the CDR3 is TGTGCCTGGGGTTCTGCCCGCCTTGGGGGGCTATCCTACGAGCAGTACTTC.

The chain employs TRBV11-2 and TRBJ2-4; D possibly corresponds to TRBD2 (6 bases). The CDR3 totals 16 residues. Between the trimmed V and J ends, which lost 4 bases and 1 base, there was a span of 14 bases. The germline CDR1 and CDR2 sequences are SGHAT and FQNNGV. Written as DNA, the CDR3 is TGTGCCAGCAGCTCCCCGACTAGAGGGGCCAAAAACATTCAGTACTTC. It yields the protein CASSSPTRGAKNIQYF.

As concerns this clonotype: A read error is possible here, since a much larger clone lies one base away. This chain joins TRBV9 and TRBJ2-7, with D perhaps matching TRBD2 (6 bases). The CDR3 covers 14 residues. CDR1 and CDR2 (germline): SGDLS, YYNGEE. CDR3 DNA sequence: TGTGCCAGCAGCGTTGGCGGGATAGACTACGAGCAGTCCTTC. Translating it yields CASSVGGIDYEQSF. Full variable domain (missing parts from reference TRBV9 and TRBJ2-7): DSGVTQTPKHLITATGQRVTLRCSPRSGDLSVYWYQQSLDQGLQFLIQYYNGEERAKGNILERFSAQQFPDLHSELNLSSLELGDSALYFCASSVGGIDYEQSFGPGTRLTVT.

This clonotype showed up many times. The CDR3 coding sequence is TGTGCCAGCAGCGCTTTAGCGGGGGGGCCTGGAGAGACCCAGTACTTC. It translates to CASSALAGGPGETQYF. V is TRBV9 and J is TRBJ2-5, with 11 positions matching TRBD2. The germline CDR1 and CDR2 sequences are SGDLS and YYNGEE. The trim removed 3 bases at V and 4 bases at J, leaving 8 bases unmatched. The length of the CDR3 is 16 residues.

This clonotype was recorded many times. The V gene is TRBV2, the J gene TRBJ2-1; the match to TRBD2 covers 14 bases. In germline, CDR1 is SNHLY, CDR2 FYNNEI. Trimming removed 7 bases from V and 4 bases from J; junction bases left unmatched: 3. The length of the CDR3 is 15 residues. This CDR3 reads CASTRLAGGYNEQFF. The CDR3 bases are TGTGCCAGCACCCGACTAGCGGGGGGGTACAATGAGCAGTTCTTC.

Many counts were recorded for this clonotype. Here the CDR3 reads CASSLDRGWEKLFF. CDR3 nucleotide sequence: TGTGCCAGCAGCCTGGACAGGGGCTGGGAAAAACTGTTTTTT. The J gene is TRBJ1-4, the V gene TRBV7-2; 9 nucleotides align to TRBD1. This CDR3 spans 14 amino acids. Germline V gene sequence: CDR1 SGHTA, CDR2 FQGNSA. V dropped 5 bases and J dropped 8; count of bases not matched to a gene: 6.

At least ten counts were recorded for this clonotype. The V gene is TRBV11-3, the J gene TRBJ2-1; D perhaps matches TRBD1 (5 bases). Germline V gives CDR1 SGHNT, CDR2 YENEEA. The V end was cut by 5 bases, the J end by 9 bases, with 11 bases between. The CDR3 length is 12 residues. CDR3 DNA: TGTGCCAGCAGCGCAGGGTGGGGTGAGCAGTTCTTC. It translates to CASSAGWGEQFF.

The chain is built from TRBV9 and TRBJ1-1; D is possibly TRBD1 (5 bases). Trimming removed 4 bases from V and 1 base from J, with 8 bases in between. Germline lookup yields CDR1 SGDLS and CDR2 YYNGEE. The CDR3 is 13 residues long. The CDR3 sequence: CASSSGGNTEAFF. CDR3 sequence (DNA): TGTGCCAGCAGCTCCGGGGGGAACACTGAAGCTTTCTTT.

This clonotype was seen ten or more times. The rearrangement links TRBV6-1 to TRBJ1-4; D gene ambiguous. V was trimmed by 2 bases and J by 5 bases, leaving 15 bases between them. CDR1 is MNHNS and CDR2 is SASEGT in the germline V gene. The CDR3 sequence is 16 residues long. CDR3 sequence: CASSESSGSGNEKLFF. CDR3 DNA sequence: TGTGCCAGCAGTGAAAGCTCCGGGAGCGGAAATGAAAAACTGTTTTTT.

With regard to this clonotype: One end of the junction is discordant with germline, which a read error may explain. The gene calls are TRBV7-8 and TRBJ2-3; TRBD2 is a possible D gene (5 bases). The CDR3 length is 15 residues. Germline lookup yields CDR1 SGHVS and CDR2 FQNEAQ. CDR3 sequence: CASSLSGMGADPQYF. The CDR3 DNA reads TGTGCCAGCAGCTTATCGGGGATGGGCGCAGATCCGCAGTATTTT.

This clonotype showed up many times. The chain links TRBV20-1 to TRBJ2-7; 8 bases match TRBD2. The germline V gene encodes CDR1 DFQATT and CDR2 SNEGSKA (reference sequence). The CDR3 is 16 residues long. J was trimmed by 6 bases and V by 0 bases; bases with no gene match: 13. CDR3 in DNA: TGCAGTGCTAGAGACCCGGGGGGCGGGGGGTGGGTCGAGCAGTACTTC. Its protein is CSARDPGGGGWVEQYF.

Note on this clonotype: With a much larger clone just one base away, this may be a read error. J is TRBJ2-7 and V is TRBV11-2; 7 bases map to TRBD2. V lost 1 base to trimming and J lost 3 bases; unmatched junction nucleotides: 3. This CDR3 region has 14 residues. Germline CDR1 and CDR2: SGHAT and FQNNGV. DNA for the CDR3: TGTGCCAGCAGCTTAGGAGCGGGGCTCTACGAGCAGTACTTC. Its protein is CASSLGAGLYEQYF.

This clonotype was counted ten times or more. This rearrangement joins TRBV6-1 to TRBJ2-6; no firm D call. Germline CDR1 is MNHNS and CDR2 is SASEGT. Trimming took off 2 bases at V and 6 bases at J, with 14 bases between the two ends. The CDR3 has 16 residues. The CDR3 region has the DNA TGTGCCAGCAGTGAATTGGCTACTCTAATGGCCAACGTCCTGACTTTC. Its protein is CASSELATLMANVLTF.

This chain links TRBV12-3 or TRBV12-4 with TRBJ1-5; TRBD1 matches at 7 bases. After removal of 5 bases from V and 9 bases from J, the junction contained 4 bases not matched to a gene. The CDR3 spans 12 residues. CDR3 coding DNA: TGTGCCAGCAGTCGCCGGACAGGGCCCCAGCATTTT. This gives the protein CASSRRTGPQHF.

This chain connects TRBV7-3 to TRBJ2-2; 7 bases align to TRBD1. Germline V lookup: CDR1 SGHTA, CDR2 FQGTGA. The V segment lost 0 bases and the J segment 6 bases; nucleotides outside the gene matches: 10. The CDR3 covers 17 residues. The CDR3 nucleotides are TGTGCCAGCAGCTTAACGGCACAGGGGCACGTCTCCGGGGAGCTGTTTTTT. Translating gives CASSLTAQGHVSGELFF.

This clonotype occurred a few times. V and J are TRBV6-1 and TRBJ2-1; 7 bases map to TRBD2. Germline V gene lookup returns CDR1 MNHNS and CDR2 SASEGT. V lost 0 bases to trimming and J lost 2 bases; unmatched junction nucleotides: 4. This CDR3 comprises 16 residues. The CDR3: CASSEAPSGPYNEQFF. As DNA, the CDR3 is TGTGCCAGCAGTGAAGCCCCTAGCGGTCCCTACAATGAGCAGTTCTTC.

This clonotype was seen ten or more times. This chain connects TRBV20-1 to TRBJ2-7; possible D gene TRBD2, 6 bases. The V gene's germline CDR1 is DFQATT and CDR2 SNEGSKA (reference sequence). The CDR3 sequence is 15 residues long. Trimming stripped 1 base from V and 5 bases from J, with 18 bases between. The CDR3 loop reads CSARVLGRDAHEQYF. CDR3 coding DNA: TGCAGTGCTAGAGTATTAGGGCGGGATGCTCACGAGCAGTACTTC.

A word on this clonotype: One end of the junction does not line up with germline, which may come from a read error. The rearrangement joins TRBV9 to TRBJ1-3; tentatively, D is TRBD1 (5 bases). The germline gives CDR1 SGDLS, CDR2 YYNGEE. The CDR3 totals 13 residues. CDR3 nucleotides: TGTGCCAGCAGCGGCAACGGGGGAAACACCACATATTTT. Translation gives CASSGNGGNTTYF.